The 21 T cell receptor beta chains in this list originate from one sample, sequenced in a study of beta chain features in type 1 diabetes. For these TCRs, the target antigens are not known. Whole-study findings and limits: All four CD4+ subsets from Type 1 diabetes patients carried moderately but significantly shorter TCRB CDR3s.

Expressed TCRB transcripts were sequenced, since all the RNA that had been isolated was reverse transcribed. Method: immunoSEQ multiplex PCR; TCRdb's copy keeps in-frame clones and lacks some. The sample records some 700,000 clones, 13% being singletons. Specimen: naive CD4+ T cells from blood. The receptors come from a man aged 18 to 30 with type 1 diabetes.

As DNA, the CDR3 is TGTGCCAGCAGAGCCGACCGAGACTATGGCTACACCTTC. This translates into CASRADRDYGYTF. V and J are TRBV2 and TRBJ1-2; D ambiguous. Germline loops: CDR1 SNHLY, CDR2 FYNNEI. V was clipped by 6 bases and J by 3 bases, with 11 bases between them. This CDR3 is built from 13 residues.

This clone was recorded a few times. V and J are TRBV5-1 and TRBJ2-7; TRBD2 matches at 7 bases. This CDR3 region has 17 residues. V shed 4 bases and J 0 bases; nucleotides not matched to a gene: 13. CDR1 and CDR2 from the germline V gene are SGHRS and YFSETQ. CDR3 DNA sequence: TGCGCCAGCAGCCCTCGTCCGCTAGCGGCGACCTCCTACGAGCAGTACTTC. Its protein is CASSPRPLAATSYEQYF.

This clone was recorded a few times. The chain couples TRBV10-3 to TRBJ2-1, with 9 bases lining up with TRBD1. CDR3 length: 15 amino acids. CDR1 is ENHRY, CDR2 SYGVKD, per germline. V shed 7 bases and J 4 bases; nucleotides not matched to a gene: 8. This chain's CDR3 is CAIISDRGSYNEQFF. The CDR3 nucleotides are TGTGCCATCATTTCCGACAGGGGGTCTTACAATGAGCAGTTCTTC.

This clone was seen a handful of times. The chain joins TRBV25-1 to TRBJ1-1; 9 bases match TRBD1. Trimming removed 4 bases from V and 11 bases from J; junction bases left unmatched: 11. Germline loops: CDR1 MGHDK, CDR2 SYGVNS. The CDR3 is 14 residues long. In DNA, the CDR3 is TGTGCCAGCAGTGGTCTTACAGGGGGCAGAGGTGCTTTCTTT. It specifies CASSGLTGGRGAFF. The full variable domain, with the rest looked up from reference TRBV25-1 and TRBJ1-1, is EADIYQTPRYLVIGTGKKITLECSQTMGHDKMYWYQQDPGMELHLIHYSYGVNSTEKGDLSSESTVSRIRTEHFPLTLESARPSHTSQYLCASSGLTGGRGAFFGQGTRLTVV.

A few counts support this clone. The gene calls are TRBV14 and TRBJ2-5, with 10 bases aligning to TRBD2. The CDR3 covers 16 residues. Germline CDR1 SGHDN, CDR2 FVKESK. V lost 0 bases, J lost 5 bases, and 6 bases stayed unmatched. The CDR3 loop is CASSQETASGGETQYF. CDR3 nucleotides: TGTGCCAGCAGCCAAGAGACGGCTAGCGGGGGCGAGACCCAGTACTTC.

The gene calls are TRBV7-2 and TRBJ2-7; weak D call: TRBD1 (6 bases). The CDR3 consists of 16 residues. V gave up 1 base and J gave up 2 bases, with 15 bases separating them. Looked up from germline, CDR1 is SGHTA and CDR2 is FQGNSA. CDR3 protein: CASSLGVDRVPYEQYF. In DNA form, the CDR3 reads TGTGCCAGCAGCTTAGGGGTGGACAGAGTCCCCTACGAGCAGTACTTC.

Only a few counts were recorded for this clone. The chain has TRBV6-1 and TRBJ1-1; D might be TRBD1 (5 bases). The CDR3 contains 13 residues. Trimming shortened V by 6 bases and J by 1 base, and 9 bases separated the two germline ends. From germline, CDR1 is MNHNS and CDR2 SASEGT. The DNA for the CDR3 is TGTGCCAGCAGCCTGACAGAGAACACTGAAGCTTTCTTT. Translating gives CASSLTENTEAFF.

This clone has more than one count but fewer than ten. The CDR3 reads CSVEDGGLGAFF. The CDR3 DNA reads TGCAGCGTTGAAGACGGGGGCCTAGGGGCTTTCTTT. The rearrangement uses TRBV29-1 and TRBJ1-1; a possible D gene is TRBD1 (6 bases). The CDR3 is 12 amino acids. Germline CDR1 SQVTM, CDR2 ANQGSEA. Trimming removed 0 bases from V and 11 bases from J, with 13 bases in between.

The chain carries TRBV7-3 and TRBJ2-6, with 8 bases that match TRBD1. The ends lost 4 bases at V and 0 bases at J; junction bases unmatched: 11. There are 19 residues in the CDR3. Germline V gene data show CDR1 as SGHTA and CDR2 as FQGTGA. The CDR3 coding sequence is TGTGCCAGCAGCTCTCGTCCCGGGACAGGATTCTCTGGGGCCAACGTCCTGACTTTC. Translating it yields CASSSRPGTGFSGANVLTF.

V usage is TRBV19 and J usage is TRBJ2-7; no reliable D call. The CDR3 is made up of 13 amino acids. V shed 8 bases and J shed 0 bases, with 11 bases lying between them. The germline V gene has CDR1 LNHDA and CDR2 SQIVND (reference sequence). The CDR3 DNA reads TGTGCCAGTCAGCCCCGGGCCTCCTACGAGCAGTACTTC. Amino acid sequence: CASQPRASYEQYF.

This chain links TRBV28 with TRBJ2-1, with a possible D match to TRBD1 (5 bases). The CDR3 totals 15 residues. Per germline, CDR1 MDHEN and CDR2 SYDVKM. V lost 8 bases and J lost 0, with 14 bases in between. CDR3 nucleotide sequence: TGTGCCAGCGCGATGGGGCAGAGCTCCTACAATGAGCAGTTCTTC. This encodes CASAMGQSSYNEQFF.

This clone has only a few counts. This chain connects TRBV15 to TRBJ2-2; 8 bases match TRBD2. Trimming cost V 5 bases and J 3 bases; bases outside gene matches: 8. The length of the CDR3 is 16 residues. Germline V lookup: CDR1 LNHNV, CDR2 YYDKDF (reference sequence). The CDR3 sequence is CATSPGSGGDTGELFF. The CDR3 nucleotides are TGTGCCACCAGCCCCGGGAGCGGGGGAGACACCGGGGAGCTGTTTTTT.

This clone was detected only a few times. The rearrangement links TRBV19 to TRBJ1-4; 8 bases fit TRBD1. CDR3 length: 16 residues. Germline V gives CDR1 LNHDA, CDR2 SQIVND (reference sequence). V trimming: 9 bases; J trimming: 7 bases; junction bases outside the gene matches: 16. CDR3 DNA: TGTGCCAGCACATTCAACCAAGACAGGGGAAGTGAAAAACTGTTTTTT. As protein: CASTFNQDRGSEKLFF.

This rearrangement joins TRBV28 to TRBJ1-5; 8 nucleotides line up with TRBD1. The CDR3 runs 13 residues. The V segment lost 6 bases and the J segment 6 bases; nucleotides outside the gene matches: 4. The V gene's germline CDR1 is MDHEN and CDR2 SYDVKM. The CDR3 sequence is CASRDRAGQPQHF. In nucleotides, the CDR3 is TGTGCCAGCAGGGACAGGGCTGGTCAGCCCCAGCATTTT.

A few counts support this clone. The chain has TRBV5-1 and TRBJ2-2, with a weak D call TRBD1 (6 bases). CDR3 length: 21 residues. Trimming took 6 bases from V and 1 from J, leaving 31 bases between them. CDR1 and CDR2 from the germline V gene are SGHRS and YFSETQ. CDR3 sequence: CASTPGFRDTGFGKNTGELFF. The CDR3 bases are TGCGCCAGCACCCCGGGGTTCAGGGACACTGGGTTCGGAAAGAACACCGGGGAGCTGTTTTTT.

This clone turned up a few times. This chain connects TRBV2 to TRBJ2-5, with a tentative D call TRBD1 (5 bases). Germline V gives CDR1 SNHLY, CDR2 FYNNEI. V gave up 6 bases and J gave up 5 bases, with 16 bases separating them. CDR3 length equals 14 residues. CDR3 nucleotides: TGTGCCAGCAGGGCAGGGTCAGCGACGGAGACCCAGTACTTC. Protein sequence: CASRAGSATETQYF.

Turning to this clone: The same CDR3 also results from other DNA sequences found in this sample. J is TRBJ2-3 and V is TRBV6-5; no clear D. V lost 3 bases and J lost 6, with 4 bases in between. The CDR3 is 11 residues long. In germline, CDR1 is MNHEY, CDR2 SVGAGI. The CDR3 reads CASSYRDTQYF. The CDR3 DNA sequence: TGTGCCAGCAGTTATAGGGATACGCAGTATTTT.

This clone showed up just a few times. The rearrangement joins TRBV15 to TRBJ2-5; D is undetermined. Trimming cost V 0 bases and J 2 bases, with 10 bases left between them. Germline CDR1 reads LNHNV; CDR2 reads YYDKDF (reference sequence). The CDR3 runs to 15 residues. The CDR3 loop reads CATSRDPADQETQYF. CDR3 nucleotide sequence: TGTGCCACCAGCAGAGATCCGGCAGATCAAGAGACCCAGTACTTC.

The chain carries TRBV18 and TRBJ2-7, with 10 bases that match TRBD1. CDR1 is KGHSH and CDR2 is LQKENI in the germline V gene. The CDR3 has 12 amino acids. V trimming: 5 bases; J trimming: 5 bases; junction bases outside the gene matches: 0. CDR3 in amino acids: CASSGTGDEQYF. The CDR3 nucleotides are TGTGCCAGCTCAGGGACAGGGGACGAGCAGTACTTC. Full variable domain (missing parts from reference TRBV18 and TRBJ2-7): NAGVMQNPRHLVRRRGQEARLRCSPMKGHSHVYWYRQLPEEGLKFMVYLQKENIIDESGMPKERFSAEFPKEGPSILRIQQVVRGDSAAYFCASSGTGDEQYFGPGTRLTVT.

A few counts support this clone. V is TRBV30 and J is TRBJ1-1, with no clear D. Germline V gene lookup returns CDR1 GTSNPN and CDR2 SVGIG (reference sequence). Trimming shortened V by 3 bases and J by 0 bases, and 2 bases separated the two germline ends. This CDR3 is 11 amino acids long. DNA of the CDR3: TGTGCCTGGAGATTGAACACTGAAGCTTTCTTT. This sequence encodes CAWRLNTEAFF. Based on the CDR3 plus reference TRBV30 and TRBJ1-1, the full variable domain is SQTIHQWPATLVQPVGSPLSLECTVEGTSNPNLYWYRQAAGRGLQLLFYSVGIGQISSEVPQNLSASRPQDRQFILSSKKLLLSDSGFYLCAWRLNTEAFFGQGTRLTVV.

This clone appeared a few times. The chain combines TRBV30 with TRBJ2-5; possible D gene TRBD1, 6 bases. Germline CDR1 reads GTSNPN; CDR2 reads SVGIG (reference sequence). The V and J ends lost 0 bases and 1 base respectively, with 12 bases between them. This CDR3 region has 15 residues. This CDR3 is CAWSVSTGFQETQYF. CDR3 DNA: TGTGCCTGGAGTGTATCGACAGGCTTCCAAGAGACCCAGTACTTC.